The clone carrying this TCR beta chain was observed at least ten times. The antigen remains unidentified. The CDR3 has 18 amino acids. The ends lost 0 bases at V and 7 bases at J; junction bases unmatched: 6. Germline V gene lookup returns CDR1 LGHDT and CDR2 YNNKEL (reference sequence). A single record per CDR3 protein comes from TCRdb applying MiXCR to the RT-PCR reads. The table has about 500,000 distinct CDR3 sequences, about an eighth seen once. These data come from a study of response to subunit inactivated influenza vaccine. Study-wide results and caveats: Each seasonal influenza vaccination recruits few new T cells, the authors suggested.

This TCR was sampled from a man aged 50 or older who received an inactivated influenza vaccine. The chain is built from TRBV3-1 and TRBJ2-1, with 16 bases matching TRBD2. The sample was PBMCs from blood, taken roughly 6 weeks after vaccination. The CDR3 is CASSQEGLAGGLSNEQFF. CDR3 DNA: TGTGCCAGCAGCCAAGAGGGACTAGCGGGAGGGCTTTCAAATGAGCAGTTCTTC.